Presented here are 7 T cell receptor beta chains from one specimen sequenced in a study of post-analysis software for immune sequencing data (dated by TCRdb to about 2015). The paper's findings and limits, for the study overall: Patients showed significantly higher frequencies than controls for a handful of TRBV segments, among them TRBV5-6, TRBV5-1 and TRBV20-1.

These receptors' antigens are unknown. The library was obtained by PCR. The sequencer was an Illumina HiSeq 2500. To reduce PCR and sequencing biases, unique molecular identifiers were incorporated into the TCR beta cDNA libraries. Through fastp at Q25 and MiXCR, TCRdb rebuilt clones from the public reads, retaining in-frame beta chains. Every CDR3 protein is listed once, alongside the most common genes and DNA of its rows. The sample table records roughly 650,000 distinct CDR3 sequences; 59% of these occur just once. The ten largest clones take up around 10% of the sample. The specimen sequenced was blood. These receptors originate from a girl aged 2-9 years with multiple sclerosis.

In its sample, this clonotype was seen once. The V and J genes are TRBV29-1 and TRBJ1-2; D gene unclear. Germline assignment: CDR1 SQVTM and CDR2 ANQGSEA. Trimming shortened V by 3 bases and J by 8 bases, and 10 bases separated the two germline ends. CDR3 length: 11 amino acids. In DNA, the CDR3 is TGCAGCGTTGACGGGATTCGGGGCTACACCTTC. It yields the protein CSVDGIRGYTF.

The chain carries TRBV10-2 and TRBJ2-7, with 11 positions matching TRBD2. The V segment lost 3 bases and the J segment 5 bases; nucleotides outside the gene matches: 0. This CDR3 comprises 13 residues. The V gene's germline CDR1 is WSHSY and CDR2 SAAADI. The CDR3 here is CASSELAGDEQYF. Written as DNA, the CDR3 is TGCGCCAGCAGTGAACTAGCGGGAGACGAGCAGTACTTC.

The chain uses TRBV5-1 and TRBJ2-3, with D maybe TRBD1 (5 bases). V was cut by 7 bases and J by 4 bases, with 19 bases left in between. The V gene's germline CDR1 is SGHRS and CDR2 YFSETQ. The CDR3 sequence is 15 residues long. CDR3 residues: CASSPQLTGPDTQYF. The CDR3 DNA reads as TGCGCCAGCTCCCCTCAACTAACAGGTCCAGATACGCAGTATTTT. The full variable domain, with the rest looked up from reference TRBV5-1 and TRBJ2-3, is KAGVTQTPRYLIKTRGQQVTLSCSPISGHRSVSWYQQTPGQGLQFLFEYFSETQRNKGNFPGRFSGRQFSNSRSEMNVSTLELGDSALYLCASSPQLTGPDTQYFGPGTRLTVL.

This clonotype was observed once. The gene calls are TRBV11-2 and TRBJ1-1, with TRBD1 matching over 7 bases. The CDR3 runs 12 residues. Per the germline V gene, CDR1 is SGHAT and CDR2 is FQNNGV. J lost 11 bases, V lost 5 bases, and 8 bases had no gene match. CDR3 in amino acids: CASSATGVPAFF. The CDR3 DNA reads TGTGCCAGCAGCGCTACAGGGGTTCCGGCTTTCTTT.

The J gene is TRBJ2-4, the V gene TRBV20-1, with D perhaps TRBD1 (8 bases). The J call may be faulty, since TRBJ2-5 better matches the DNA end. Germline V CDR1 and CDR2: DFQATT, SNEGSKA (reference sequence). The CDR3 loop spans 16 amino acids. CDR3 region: CSAKPRTGRGQETQYF. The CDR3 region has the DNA TGCAGTGCCAAACCTCGGACAGGGAGGGGGCAAGAGACCCAGTACTTC.

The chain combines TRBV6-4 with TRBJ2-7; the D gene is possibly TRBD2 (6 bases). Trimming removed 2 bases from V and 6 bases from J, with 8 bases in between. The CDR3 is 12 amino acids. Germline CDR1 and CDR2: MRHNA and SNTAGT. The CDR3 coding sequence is TGTGCCAGCAGTGACAGGGGAGGCGAGCAGTACTTC. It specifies CASSDRGGEQYF.

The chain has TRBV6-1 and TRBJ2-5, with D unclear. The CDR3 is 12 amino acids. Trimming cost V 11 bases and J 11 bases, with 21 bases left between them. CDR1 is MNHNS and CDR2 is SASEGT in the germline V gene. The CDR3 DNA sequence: TGTGCCTCCACAAAGCATTACAATGAGCAGTACTTC. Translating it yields CASTKHYNEQYF.